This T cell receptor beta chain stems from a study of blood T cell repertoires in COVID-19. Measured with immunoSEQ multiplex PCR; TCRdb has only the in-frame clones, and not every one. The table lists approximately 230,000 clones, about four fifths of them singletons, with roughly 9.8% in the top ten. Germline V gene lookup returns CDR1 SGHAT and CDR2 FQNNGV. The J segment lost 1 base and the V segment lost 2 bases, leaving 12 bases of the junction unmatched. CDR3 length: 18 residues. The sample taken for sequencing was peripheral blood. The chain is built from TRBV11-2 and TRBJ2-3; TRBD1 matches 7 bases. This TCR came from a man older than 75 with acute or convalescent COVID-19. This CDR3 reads CASSLPIRLGQRTDTQYF. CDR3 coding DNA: TGTGCCAGCAGCTTACCTATCAGGTTGGGACAGCGCACAGATACGCAGTATTTT.